A single sample is the source of the 29 T cell receptor beta chains below, sequenced in a study of shared T cell receptors in the human thymus. Measured with immunoSEQ multiplex PCR; TCRdb has only the in-frame clones, and not every one. The profile shows 550,000 to 800,000 clones, approximately 85% of them singletons. The data were also submitted as part of a second study, on human thymus T cells.

Sequencing input: thymocytes. These receptors originate from a girl in the first two years of life with a congenital heart defect.

V gene TRBV11-2 combines with J gene TRBJ1-1; tentative D call: TRBD1 (5 bases). CDR1 and CDR2 (germline): SGHAT, FQNNGV. Trimming left V 2 bases short and J 1 base short, with 14 bases between. CDR3 length: 16 amino acids. Here the CDR3 DNA reads TGTGCCAGCAGCTTAAAAAATCCGACAGCGAACACTGAAGCTTTCTTT. Protein product: CASSLKNPTANTEAFF.

The chain carries TRBV10-3 and TRBJ2-7; D remains unclear. V lost 1 base to trimming and J lost 3 bases, with 16 bases between them. Germline V lookup: CDR1 ENHRY, CDR2 SYGVKD. There are 16 residues in the CDR3. For the CDR3, the DNA is TGTGCCATCAGTGAGTTAAGGCCCTTAAGACTCTACGAGCAGTACTTC. This gives the protein CAISELRPLRLYEQYF.

This chain links TRBV27 with TRBJ1-1; 7 positions match TRBD1. CDR3 length: 16 residues. Germline CDR1 MNHEY, CDR2 SMNVEV (reference sequence). The junction had 15 bases not matched to a gene; V was cut back by 6 bases and J by 5 bases. The CDR3 coding sequence is TGTGCCAGCAGCATGGTGAGGGGGCCTACTTTGACTGAAGCTTTCTTT. Its translation is CASSMVRGPTLTEAFF.

The rearrangement links TRBV25-1 to TRBJ2-1, with a tentative D call TRBD2 (5 bases). Per germline, CDR1 MGHDK and CDR2 SYGVNS. V gave up 8 bases and J gave up 6 bases, with 26 bases separating them. This CDR3 is built from 17 residues. Here the CDR3 reads CASDGRKGSVWINEQFF. The CDR3 region has the DNA TGTGCCAGCGACGGACGGAAAGGGAGCGTCTGGATCAATGAGCAGTTCTTC.

The chain employs TRBV14 and TRBJ2-1; D is perhaps TRBD2 (7 bases). V lost 2 bases, J lost 6 bases, and 14 bases lay in between. CDR3 length: 15 amino acids. Per germline, CDR1 SGHDN and CDR2 FVKESK. This chain's CDR3 is CASSQTGGAVNEQFF. DNA of the CDR3: TGTGCCAGCAGCCAAACTGGGGGGGCCGTCAATGAGCAGTTCTTC.

This chain links TRBV19 with TRBJ1-5; D is perhaps TRBD1 (6 bases). This CDR3 spans 16 amino acids. The V end lost 5 bases, the J end lost 2 bases, and 16 bases lay between the germline ends. The V gene's germline CDR1 is LNHDA and CDR2 SQIVND (reference sequence). The DNA for the CDR3 is TGTGCCAGTAGTGCCATACAGGGTCACGGCAATCAGCCCCAGCATTTT. It specifies CASSAIQGHGNQPQHF. Variable domain in full (rest from reference TRBV19 and TRBJ1-5): DGGITQSPKYLFRKEGQNVTLSCEQNLNHDAMYWYRQDPGQGLRLIYYSQIVNDFQKGDIAEGYSVSREKKESFPLTVTSAQKNPTAFYLCASSAIQGHGNQPQHFGDGTRLSIL.

This clone occurred a few times. The chain is built from TRBV7-9 and TRBJ2-4; 8 bases align to TRBD2. CDR1 SEHNR and CDR2 FQNEAQ come from the germline V gene (reference sequence). J lost 2 bases, V lost 1 base, and 7 bases had no gene match. The CDR3 contains 17 residues. CDR3 residues: CASSLDGLAGTKNIQYF. Here the CDR3 DNA reads TGTGCCAGCAGCTTAGATGGCCTAGCGGGTACCAAAAACATTCAGTACTTC. Filled out from reference TRBV7-9 and TRBJ2-4, the complete variable domain reads DTGVSQNPRHKITKRGQNVTFRCDPISEHNRLYWYRQTLGQGPEFLTYFQNEAQLEKSRLLSDRFSAERPKGSFSTLEIQRTEQGDSAMYLCASSLDGLAGTKNIQYFGAGTRLSVL.

A few counts support this clone. V and J are TRBV4-1 and TRBJ2-2; maybe TRBD1 (5 bases). Germline-derived CDR1 and CDR2 are MGHRA and YSYEKL. This CDR3 is built from 17 residues. The V gene lost 0 bases and the J gene lost 5 bases, with 16 bases spanning the gap. The chain's CDR3 is CASSQDRNPGRTGELFF. CDR3 in DNA: TGCGCCAGCAGCCAAGATCGAAATCCAGGGCGAACCGGGGAGCTGTTTTTT.

The CDR3, as DNA: TGTGCCAGCTCACCCCTCATATACGAGGTTGGAAACACCATATATTTT. Translating it yields CASSPLIYEVGNTIYF. The chain employs TRBV18 and TRBJ1-3; D is unresolved. The CDR3 is 16 amino acids. In germline, CDR1 is KGHSH, CDR2 LQKENI. V lost 3 bases and J 3 bases, leaving 15 bases between the germline ends.

V and J are TRBV2 and TRBJ1-2; TRBD1 is a possible D gene (5 bases). V was shortened by 6 bases and J by 6 bases, with 14 bases between the two germline ends. Per the germline V gene, CDR1 is SNHLY and CDR2 is FYNNEI. The CDR3 runs to 13 residues. The CDR3 sequence is CASRGLGQNGYTF. Here the CDR3 DNA reads TGTGCCAGCAGGGGGTTGGGGCAAAATGGCTACACCTTC.

The chain couples TRBV19 to TRBJ2-3, with 12 bases lining up with TRBD2. The CDR3 spans 16 residues. Germline CDR1 reads LNHDA; CDR2 reads SQIVND (reference sequence). With 5 bases clipped from V and 8 bases from J, the junction kept 11 bases outside the gene matches. CDR3 sequence reads: CASSPRLTSGGSTQYF. Here the CDR3 DNA reads TGTGCCAGTAGTCCCCGACTCACTAGCGGGGGGAGTACGCAGTATTTT.

This clone was recorded once. The chain has TRBV1 and TRBJ2-7; the DNA was not compared with TRBD2, the D call given in the table. TRBV1 is listed as a pseudogene. The CDR3 has 17 residues. This CDR3 reads CTSSQGTSGGGPYEQYF. DNA of the CDR3: TGCACCAGCAGCCAAGGGACTAGCGGGGGCGGCCCCTACGAGCAGTACTTC.

The V gene is TRBV19, the J gene TRBJ1-5; weak D call: TRBD1 (5 bases). The V and J ends lost 5 bases and 3 bases respectively, with 14 bases between them. The V gene's germline CDR1 is LNHDA and CDR2 SQIVND (reference sequence). The CDR3 extends over 15 amino acids. The CDR3 sequence: CASSSFGGSNQPQHF. The DNA of the CDR3 is TGTGCCAGTAGTTCCTTCGGGGGGTCCAATCAGCCCCAGCATTTT.

In nucleotides, the CDR3 is TGTGCCAGCATGAAACGGGAGGCCTTCCAAGAGACCCAGTACTTC. Its translation: CASMKREAFQETQYF. The V call is TRBV27, the J call TRBJ2-5; TRBD2 matches at 7 bases. The V gene's germline CDR1 is MNHEY and CDR2 SMNVEV (reference sequence). Trimming cost V 7 bases and J 1 base; bases outside gene matches: 9. This CDR3 contains 15 residues.

On this clone: The junction and the germline gene differ at one end; a read error may be behind it. This CDR3 is also generated by other DNA sequences in the sample. The chain uses TRBV14 and TRBJ1-6, with 7 bases identical to TRBD1. Germline V gene data show CDR1 as SGHDN and CDR2 as FVKESK. The CDR3 length is 18 residues. This CDR3 is CASSPRQGWGVDNSPLHF. In DNA, the CDR3 is TGTGCCAGCAGTCCGAGACAGGGATGGGGCGTAGATAATTCCCCCCTCCACTTT.

V usage is TRBV19 and J usage is TRBJ1-6; the match to TRBD1 covers 7 bases. CDR3 length equals 14 residues. Trimming cost V 6 bases and J 9 bases; bases outside gene matches: 8. In germline, CDR1 is LNHDA, CDR2 SQIVND (reference sequence). In nucleotides, the CDR3 is TGTGCCAGTAGATCCGGGACAGAACTTTCACCCCTCCACTTT. This translates into CASRSGTELSPLHF.

V gene TRBV6-1 combines with J gene TRBJ2-3; the match to TRBD2 covers 12 bases. From germline, CDR1 is MNHNS and CDR2 SASEGT. This CDR3 is 15 amino acids long. The V and J ends lost 7 bases and 2 bases, in that order; junction bases with no gene match: 4. The CDR3, as DNA: TGTGCCAGCACCCGACTAGCGGGGGACACAGATACGCAGTATTTT. Amino acids: CASTRLAGDTDTQYF.

The sample holds one count of this clone. The chain uses TRBV2 and TRBJ2-3, with 9 bases lining up with TRBD1. The CDR3 has 17 residues. Germline lookup yields CDR1 SNHLY and CDR2 FYNNEI. The V segment lost 3 bases and the J segment 1 base; nucleotides outside the gene matches: 8. The CDR3 DNA reads as TGTGCCAGCAGTGATAGGGGACAGGGAGTCGGCACAGATACGCAGTATTTT. Amino acids: CASSDRGQGVGTDTQYF.

This clone was seen only once. J is TRBJ1-5 and V is TRBV19; D gene unclear. Germline CDR1 reads LNHDA; CDR2 reads SQIVND (reference sequence). The CDR3 contains 17 residues. V was shortened by 4 bases and J by 3 bases, with 19 bases between the two germline ends. CDR3 residues: CASSNWRGSGSNQPQHF. The CDR3 DNA reads TGTGCCAGTAGTAATTGGCGAGGGAGTGGCTCCAATCAGCCCCAGCATTTT.

The chain links TRBV15 to TRBJ2-3; 11 bases match TRBD2. The CDR3 has 15 residues. Germline trimming cut 3 bases from V and 8 bases from J; bases unmatched to any gene: 7. The germline gives CDR1 LNHNV, CDR2 YYDKDF (reference sequence). The CDR3 loop is CATSSLAGGWGTQYF. The DNA for the CDR3 is TGTGCCACCAGCAGTCTAGCGGGGGGCTGGGGTACGCAGTATTTT.

This clone appeared once. The chain couples TRBV5-1 to TRBJ1-1; D is possibly TRBD1 (6 bases). The CDR3 runs 14 residues. Per germline, CDR1 SGHRS and CDR2 YFSETQ. V was pared by 0 bases and J by 5 bases, with 11 bases between. This chain's CDR3 is CASSLAGTRTEAFF. CDR3 DNA sequence: TGCGCCAGCAGCTTGGCAGGGACAAGGACTGAAGCTTTCTTT.

This clone was recorded a few times. This chain joins TRBV2 and TRBJ1-5, with D maybe TRBD1 (5 bases). The CDR3 contains 16 residues. The V end lost 6 bases, the J end lost 3 bases, and 18 bases lay between the germline ends. The germline CDR1 and CDR2 sequences are SNHLY and FYNNEI. For the CDR3, the DNA is TGTGCCAGCAGAGATCTGGGGCAGGGAAACAATCAGCCCCAGCATTTT. This gives the protein CASRDLGQGNNQPQHF.

Of note for this clone: A read error may account for a junction end that differs from germline. The chain recombines TRBV7-9 with TRBJ1-1; D not resolved. The CDR3 has 12 residues. From germline, CDR1 is SEHNR and CDR2 FQNEAQ (reference sequence). The CDR3 spells CASSQRDTEAFF. As DNA, the CDR3 is TGTGCCAGCAGCCAGAGAGACACCGAAGCTTTCTTT. The full variable domain, with the rest looked up from reference TRBV7-9 and TRBJ1-1, is DTGVSQNPRHKITKRGQNVTFRCDPISEHNRLYWYRQTLGQGPEFLTYFQNEAQLEKSRLLSDRFSAERPKGSFSTLEIQRTEQGDSAMYLCASSQRDTEAFFGQGTRLTVV.

The chain recombines TRBV20-1 with TRBJ2-1; D unclear. The CDR3 totals 10 residues. Trimming took off 6 bases at V and 11 bases at J, with 11 bases between the two ends. From germline, CDR1 is DFQATT and CDR2 SNEGSKA (reference sequence). CDR3 bases: TGCAGTGCGCGTACCTCCAAGCAGTTCTTC. Translating it yields CSARTSKQFF.

This sequence joins TRBV4-1 and TRBJ1-3; D not certain. Per germline, CDR1 MGHRA and CDR2 YSYEKL. Trimming removed 2 bases at V and 2 bases at J, with 19 bases between. This CDR3 spans 18 amino acids. The CDR3 spells CASSQYGKTLFTGNTIYF. In DNA, the CDR3 is TGCGCCAGCAGCCAATACGGGAAGACGCTTTTTACTGGAAACACCATATATTTT.

The J gene is TRBJ1-2, the V gene TRBV30; 7 bases are shared with TRBD1. CDR1 and CDR2 (germline): GTSNPN, SVGIG (reference sequence). This CDR3 has 14 amino acids. Trimming at V came to 2 bases and at J to 4 bases, leaving 7 bases not matched to a gene. This CDR3 reads CAWSSGGWGYGYTF. CDR3 DNA sequence: TGTGCCTGGAGTTCAGGGGGGTGGGGCTATGGCTACACCTTC.

The V call is TRBV10-3, the J call TRBJ2-7, with 7 bases matching TRBD1. The germline CDR1 and CDR2 sequences are ENHRY and SYGVKD. J gave up 2 bases and V 2 bases, and 12 bases lay outside the gene matches. The CDR3 is made up of 17 amino acids. The CDR3 DNA follows: TGTGCCATCAGTGAGAGGGGACAGAGACAAATTACCTACGAGCAGTACTTC. This sequence encodes CAISERGQRQITYEQYF.

V is TRBV4-2 and J is TRBJ2-3; maybe TRBD1 (5 bases). Germline CDR1 reads LGHNA; CDR2 reads YNFKEQ. The V gene lost 2 bases and the J gene lost 0 bases, with 12 bases spanning the gap. This CDR3 is built from 16 residues. CDR3 bases: TGTGCCAGCAGCCAACGCGGACAACCAAGCACAGATACGCAGTATTTT. As protein: CASSQRGQPSTDTQYF.

The V gene is TRBV6-1, the J gene TRBJ1-4; maybe TRBD1 (5 bases). V gave up 2 bases and J gave up 3 bases, with 13 bases separating them. The CDR3 runs 16 residues. CDR1 and CDR2 from the germline V gene are MNHNS and SASEGT. The CDR3 spells CASSEPGPPANEKLFF. In DNA, the CDR3 is TGTGCCAGCAGTGAACCAGGGCCCCCTGCTAATGAAAAACTGTTTTTT.